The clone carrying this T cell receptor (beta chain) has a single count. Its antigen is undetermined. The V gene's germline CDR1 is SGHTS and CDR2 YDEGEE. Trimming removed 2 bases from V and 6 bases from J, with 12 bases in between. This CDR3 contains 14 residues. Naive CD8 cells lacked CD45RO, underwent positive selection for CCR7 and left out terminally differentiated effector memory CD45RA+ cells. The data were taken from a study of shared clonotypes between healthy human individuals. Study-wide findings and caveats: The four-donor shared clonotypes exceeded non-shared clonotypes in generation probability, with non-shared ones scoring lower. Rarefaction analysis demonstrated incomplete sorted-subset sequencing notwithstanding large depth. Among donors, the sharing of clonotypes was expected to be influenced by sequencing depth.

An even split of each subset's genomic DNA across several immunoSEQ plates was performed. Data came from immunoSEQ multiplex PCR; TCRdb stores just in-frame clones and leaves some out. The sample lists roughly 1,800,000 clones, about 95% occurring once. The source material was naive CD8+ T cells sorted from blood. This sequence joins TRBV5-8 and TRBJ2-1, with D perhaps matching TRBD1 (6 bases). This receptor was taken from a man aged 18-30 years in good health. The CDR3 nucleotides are TGTGCCAGCAGCTTAGGGCAGGGGATCAATGAGCAGTTCTTC. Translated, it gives CASSLGQGINEQFF.